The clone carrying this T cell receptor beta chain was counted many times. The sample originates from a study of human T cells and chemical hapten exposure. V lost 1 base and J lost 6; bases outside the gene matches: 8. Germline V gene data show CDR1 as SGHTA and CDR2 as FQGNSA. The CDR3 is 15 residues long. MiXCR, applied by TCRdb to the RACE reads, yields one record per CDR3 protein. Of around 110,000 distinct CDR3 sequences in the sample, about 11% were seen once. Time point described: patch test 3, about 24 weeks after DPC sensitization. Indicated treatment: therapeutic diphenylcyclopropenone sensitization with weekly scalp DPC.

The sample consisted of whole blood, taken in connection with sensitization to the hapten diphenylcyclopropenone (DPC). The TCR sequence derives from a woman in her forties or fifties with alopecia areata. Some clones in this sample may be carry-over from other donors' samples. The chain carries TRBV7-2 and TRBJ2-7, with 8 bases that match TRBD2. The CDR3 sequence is CASSLVTGGHREQYF. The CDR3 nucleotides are TGTGCCAGCAGCTTAGTAACGGGAGGGCATCGCGAGCAGTACTTC.